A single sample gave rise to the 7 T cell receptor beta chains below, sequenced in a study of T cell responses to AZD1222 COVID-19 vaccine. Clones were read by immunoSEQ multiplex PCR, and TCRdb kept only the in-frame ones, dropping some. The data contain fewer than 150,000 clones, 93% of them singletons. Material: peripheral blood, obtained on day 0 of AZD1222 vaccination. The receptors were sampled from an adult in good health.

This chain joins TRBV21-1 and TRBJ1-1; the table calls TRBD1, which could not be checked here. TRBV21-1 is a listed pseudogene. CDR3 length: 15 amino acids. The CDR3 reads CASSRTIRGGTEAFF. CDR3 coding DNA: TGTGCCAGCAGCAGGACCATCAGGGGTGGCACTGAAGCTTTCTTT.

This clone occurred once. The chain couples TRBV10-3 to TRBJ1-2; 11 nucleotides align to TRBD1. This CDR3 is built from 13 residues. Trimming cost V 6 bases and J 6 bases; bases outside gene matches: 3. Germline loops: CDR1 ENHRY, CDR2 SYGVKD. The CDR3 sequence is CAIRRDRGDGYTF. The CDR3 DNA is TGTGCCATCAGGAGGGACAGGGGGGATGGCTACACCTTC.

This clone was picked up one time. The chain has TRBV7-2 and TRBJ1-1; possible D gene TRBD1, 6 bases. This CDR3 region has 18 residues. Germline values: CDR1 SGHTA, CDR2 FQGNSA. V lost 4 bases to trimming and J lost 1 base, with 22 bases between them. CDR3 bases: TGTGCCAGCAGCTCCCTCGACGGGGGGCGGATCGGGAACACTGAAGCTTTCTTT. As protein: CASSSLDGGRIGNTEAFF.

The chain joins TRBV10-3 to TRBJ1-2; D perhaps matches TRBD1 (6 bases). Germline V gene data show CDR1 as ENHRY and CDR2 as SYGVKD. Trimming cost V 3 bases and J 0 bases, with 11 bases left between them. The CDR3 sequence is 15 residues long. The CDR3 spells CAISEGTLANYGYTF. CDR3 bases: TGTGCCATCAGTGAAGGGACACTTGCTAACTATGGCTACACCTTC.

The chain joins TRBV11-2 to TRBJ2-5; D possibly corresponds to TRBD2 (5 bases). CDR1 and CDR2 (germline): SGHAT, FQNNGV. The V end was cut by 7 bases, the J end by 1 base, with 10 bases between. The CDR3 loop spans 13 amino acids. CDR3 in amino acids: CASNLAGQETQYF. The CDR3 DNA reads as TGTGCCAGCAACCTGGCGGGCCAAGAGACCCAGTACTTC. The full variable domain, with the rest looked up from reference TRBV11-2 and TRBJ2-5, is EAGVAQSPRYKIIEKRQSVAFWCNPISGHATLYWYQQILGQGPKLLIQFQNNGVVDDSQLPKDRFSAERLKGVDSTLKIQPAKLEDSAVYLCASNLAGQETQYFGPGTRLLVL.

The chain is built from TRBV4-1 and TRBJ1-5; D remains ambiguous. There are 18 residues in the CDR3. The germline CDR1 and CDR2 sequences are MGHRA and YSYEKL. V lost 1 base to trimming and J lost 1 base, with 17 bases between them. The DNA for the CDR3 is TGCGCCAGCAGCCAAGGGCTTATAAGGGATTTGAGCAATCAGCCCCAGCATTTT. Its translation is CASSQGLIRDLSNQPQHF.

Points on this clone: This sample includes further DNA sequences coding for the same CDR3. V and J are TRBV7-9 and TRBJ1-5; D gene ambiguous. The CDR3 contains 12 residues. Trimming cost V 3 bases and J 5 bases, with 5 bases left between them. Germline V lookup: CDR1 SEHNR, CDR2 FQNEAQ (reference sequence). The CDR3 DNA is TGTGCCAGCAGCTTGGGTGATCAGCCCCAGCATTTT. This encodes CASSLGDQPQHF.